The clone carrying this T cell receptor (beta chain) was found a few times. Its matching antigen is unknown. These data are taken from a study of cytomegalovirus exposure and HLA in healthy donors. Findings and caveats of the study: Researchers reported from a later analysis that most CMV-associated TCR beta chains appeared HLA-restricted.

Those who donated were healthy bone marrow donors. The PCR made use of 60 Vbeta and 13 Jbeta primers. This table comes from immunoSEQ multiplex PCR, and its TCRdb copy is limited to in-frame clones, with some not included. The repertoire has about 150,000 clones, 70% to 80% of them found once; the top ten carry about 13%. Sequences were obtained from PBMCs. The receptor comes from a man in his thirties or forties in good health and CMV-seropositive.

CDR3 residues: CSVEYAGGSYEQYF. The DNA of the CDR3 is TGCAGCGTTGAATATGCAGGGGGGTCCTACGAGCAGTACTTC. This chain links TRBV29-1 with TRBJ2-5; TRBD1 might be the D (7 bases). With the DNA end fitting TRBJ2-7 better, the J assignment may be wrong. CDR3 length equals 14 residues. Germline values: CDR1 SQVTM, CDR2 ANQGSEA.